Below are 28 T cell receptor beta chains sequenced from a single sample in a study of response to subunit inactivated influenza vaccine. From the RT-PCR reads, TCRdb called clonotypes with MiXCR, one entry per CDR3 protein. The sample contains about 570,000 distinct CDR3 sequences, about 11% of which appear only once. Separately, the same data were catalogued under a study of T cells expressing NK-cell markers. As reported in that work: TCR beta cDNA was generated via 5'RACE template switching incorporating UMIs.

The material was PBMCs from blood, obtained on the day of vaccination. These receptors all stem from a man aged 50 or older who received an inactivated influenza vaccine.

This clonotype has at least ten counts. The genes are TRBV5-1 and TRBJ2-5; D is perhaps TRBD1 (5 bases). V shed 4 bases and J shed 6 bases, with 10 bases lying between them. The germline gives CDR1 SGHRS, CDR2 YFSETQ. This CDR3 has 12 amino acids. The CDR3 sequence: CASSQGWQTQYF. The CDR3 DNA follows: TGCGCCAGCAGCCAGGGATGGCAGACCCAGTACTTC. The variable domain in full, with the rest retrieved from reference TRBV5-1 and TRBJ2-5, is KAGVTQTPRYLIKTRGQQVTLSCSPISGHRSVSWYQQTPGQGLQFLFEYFSETQRNKGNFPGRFSGRQFSNSRSEMNVSTLELGDSALYLCASSQGWQTQYFGPGTRLLVL.

This clonotype was found many times. The CDR3 is CASSQGGGRGRVEAFF. Written as DNA, the CDR3 is TGCGCCAGCAGCCAAGGGGGTGGTAGGGGCAGGGTTGAAGCTTTCTTT. The chain combines TRBV4-1 with TRBJ1-1; D perhaps matches TRBD1 (5 bases). CDR3 length equals 16 residues. V was trimmed by 1 base and J by 7 bases, leaving 19 bases between them. Germline V gives CDR1 MGHRA, CDR2 YSYEKL.

The chain uses TRBV12-3 or TRBV12-4 and TRBJ2-3; 7 nucleotides line up with TRBD1. This CDR3 comprises 13 residues. V trimming: 11 bases; J trimming: 0 bases; junction bases outside the gene matches: 5. The CDR3 region has the DNA TGTGCCCTTAAAGGGGGCAGCACAGATACGCAGTATTTT. This gives the protein CALKGGSTDTQYF.

This chain links TRBV29-1 with TRBJ2-6; tentative D call: TRBD1 (5 bases). This CDR3 is built from 15 residues. The V end lost 5 bases, the J end lost 2 bases, and 13 bases lay between the germline ends. Per the germline V gene, CDR1 is SQVTM and CDR2 is ANQGSEA. The CDR3 DNA follows: TGCAGCGTTCCAGGGAAAGGAACTGGGGCCAACGTCCTGACTTTC. Protein: CSVPGKGTGANVLTF. Complete variable domain (other parts from reference TRBV29-1 and TRBJ2-6): SAVISQKPSRDICQRGTSLTIQCQVDSQVTMMFWYRQQPGQSLTLIATANQGSEATYESGFVIDKFPISRPNLTFSTLTVSNMSPEDSSIYLCSVPGKGTGANVLTFGAGSRLTVL.

The chain couples TRBV5-1 to TRBJ2-2; 9 nucleotides match TRBD1. Germline lookup yields CDR1 SGHRS and CDR2 YFSETQ. J gave up 4 bases and V 7 bases, and 8 bases lay outside the gene matches. The CDR3 has 15 residues. Here the CDR3 reads CASSGNRGLTGELFF. The CDR3 DNA reads as TGCGCCAGCTCCGGGAACAGGGGGCTCACCGGGGAGCTGTTTTTT.

The gene calls are TRBV11-2 and TRBJ2-3, with 11 nucleotides matching TRBD2. Germline V gene lookup returns CDR1 SGHAT and CDR2 FQNNGV. Unmatched junction bases numbered 10, after V lost 5 bases and J lost 0 bases. CDR3 size: 18 residues. The CDR3 is CASSAGLAERSSTDTQYF. The DNA of the CDR3 is TGTGCCAGCAGCGCGGGACTAGCGGAGAGATCTAGCACAGATACGCAGTATTTT.

This clonotype was seen a handful of times. This chain connects TRBV29-1 to TRBJ2-3; no firm D call. The CDR3 consists of 14 residues. Trimming shortened V by 4 bases and J by 0 bases, and 11 bases separated the two germline ends. CDR1 SQVTM and CDR2 ANQGSEA come from the germline V gene. The CDR3 sequence is CSVGASTSTDTQYF. For the CDR3, the DNA is TGCAGCGTTGGGGCTTCTACTAGCACAGATACGCAGTATTTT.

This clonotype appeared a single time. The rearrangement joins TRBV4-3 to TRBJ1-6; TRBD1 agrees at 8 bases. Looked up from germline, CDR1 is LGHNA and CDR2 is YSLEER. The CDR3 sequence is 17 residues long. Germline trimming cut 4 bases from V and 2 bases from J; bases unmatched to any gene: 7. The CDR3 reads CASSPRQGRAYNSPLHF. The CDR3 DNA is TGCGCCAGCAGCCCCAGACAGGGGCGAGCCTATAATTCACCCCTCCACTTT.

The chain joins TRBV2 to TRBJ2-3, with D possibly matching TRBD2 (6 bases). Germline lookup yields CDR1 SNHLY and CDR2 FYNNEI. The CDR3 runs 14 residues. With 6 bases removed from V and 0 bases from J, the gap between germline ends came to 10 bases. CDR3 protein: CASRGLDSTDTQYF. The CDR3 DNA reads TGTGCCAGCAGGGGACTTGACAGCACAGATACGCAGTATTTT.

This clonotype was observed a handful of times. The rearrangement links TRBV4-1 to TRBJ2-2, with TRBD1 matching over 7 bases. Trimming at V came to 3 bases and at J to 3 bases, leaving 4 bases not matched to a gene. Germline-derived CDR1 and CDR2 are MGHRA and YSYEKL. The CDR3 contains 15 residues. CDR3 bases: TGCGCCAGCAGCCACCCCAGGGGGTACACCGGGGAGCTGTTTTTT. It is translated as CASSHPRGYTGELFF.

The rearrangement joins TRBV10-1 to TRBJ1-5; D might be TRBD1 (6 bases). Germline assignment: CDR1 WNHNN and CDR2 SYGVQD (reference sequence). This CDR3 has 14 residues. Trimming left V 8 bases short and J 1 base short, with 12 bases between. CDR3 nucleotides: TGCGCCAGCCGGACAGCCATGAGCAATCAGCCCCAGCATTTT. It encodes CASRTAMSNQPQHF.

In this sample, this clonotype turned up a few times. The CDR3 reads CASQAGGNIQYF. For the CDR3, the DNA is TGTGCCAGCCAAGCGGGGGGCAACATTCAGTACTTC. This rearrangement joins TRBV12-3 or TRBV12-4 to TRBJ2-4; 9 nucleotides line up with TRBD2. V was pared by 8 bases and J by 7 bases, with 3 bases of the junction left unmatched. This CDR3 spans 12 amino acids.

There are many counts of this clonotype. The V call is TRBV5-1, the J call TRBJ2-7; a weak D match, TRBD1 (5 bases). Germline V gene data show CDR1 as SGHRS and CDR2 as YFSETQ. Trimming stripped 0 bases from V and 3 bases from J, with 7 bases between. The CDR3 loop spans 13 amino acids. The CDR3 coding sequence is TGCGCCAGCAGCTTGGAGGACAACTACGAGCAGTACTTC. Its translation: CASSLEDNYEQYF.

V and J are TRBV6-6 and TRBJ2-7, with D unresolved. V was clipped by 2 bases and J by 4 bases, with 9 bases between them. The CDR3 length is 13 residues. The germline gives CDR1 MNHNY, CDR2 SVGAGI (reference sequence). In DNA form, the CDR3 reads TGTGCCAGCAGTTACGGCCGTTTTTACGAGCAGTACTTC. This codes for CASSYGRFYEQYF.

This clonotype appeared a few times. J is TRBJ2-7 and V is TRBV28, with 8 bases lining up with TRBD1. The germline V gene encodes CDR1 MDHEN and CDR2 SYDVKM. The CDR3 has 15 residues. Germline trimming cut 5 bases from V and 2 bases from J; bases unmatched to any gene: 8. CDR3 coding DNA: TGTGCCAGCAGTCAACCATCAGGGGGCGCCTACGAGCAGTACTTC. This gives the protein CASSQPSGGAYEQYF.

This clonotype came up a few times. This chain uses TRBV5-1 with TRBJ2-7; TRBD1 might be the D (6 bases). Trimming took 3 bases from V and 0 from J, leaving 10 bases between them. Germline-derived CDR1 and CDR2 are SGHRS and YFSETQ. The CDR3 contains 14 residues. The CDR3, as DNA: TGCGCCAGCAGCTACAGGACAGACTCCTACGAGCAGTACTTC. Amino acid sequence: CASSYRTDSYEQYF.

The chain links TRBV20-1 to TRBJ1-4; no reliable D call. The V end was cut by 4 bases, the J end by 3 bases, with 9 bases between. Germline V gives CDR1 DFQATT, CDR2 SNEGSKA (reference sequence). The CDR3 has 13 residues. The CDR3: CSANRIANEKLFF. For the CDR3, the DNA is TGCAGTGCTAATAGGATTGCTAATGAAAAACTGTTTTTT.

This clonotype was seen a few times. The CDR3 is CASSSLDWAGELFF. In DNA, the CDR3 is TGTGCCAGCAGCTCACTAGACTGGGCCGGGGAGCTGTTTTTT. The gene calls are TRBV11-2 and TRBJ2-2; tentatively, D is TRBD2 (5 bases). The CDR3 has 14 amino acids. Trimming removed 4 bases from V and 6 bases from J, with 12 bases in between. Germline loops: CDR1 SGHAT, CDR2 FQNNGV.

This clonotype was counted a few times. The gene calls are TRBV6-2 or TRBV6-3 and TRBJ2-7; D not certain. V was trimmed by 6 bases and J by 10 bases, leaving 19 bases between them. This CDR3 is 13 amino acids long. The germline V gene encodes CDR1 MNHEY and CDR2 SVGEGT. CDR3 protein: CASRPPNNYKQYF. The CDR3 bases are TGTGCCAGCAGACCCCCCAACAACTATAAACAGTACTTC.

The rearrangement joins TRBV6-2 or TRBV6-3 to TRBJ1-4; possible D gene TRBD1, 6 bases. Per germline, CDR1 MNHEY and CDR2 SVGEGT. Trimming took 6 bases from V and 4 from J, leaving 12 bases between them. The CDR3 sequence is 14 residues long. CDR3 sequence reads: CASSDGGLNEKLFF. DNA of the CDR3: TGTGCCAGCAGCGACGGGGGCCTTAATGAAAAACTGTTTTTT.

The chain uses TRBV12-3 or TRBV12-4 and TRBJ2-2; 10 bases agree with TRBD1. With 7 bases clipped from V and 3 bases from J, the junction kept 5 bases outside the gene matches. CDR3 length: 15 amino acids. Here the CDR3 reads CASNAGTGDTGELFF. CDR3 DNA sequence: TGTGCCAGCAATGCCGGGACAGGGGACACCGGGGAGCTGTTTTTT.

The chain recombines TRBV29-1 with TRBJ2-6; no clear D gene. CDR3 length equals 15 residues. V dropped 2 bases and J dropped 1 base, with 9 bases sitting between them. Germline V gene lookup returns CDR1 SQVTM and CDR2 ANQGSEA. CDR3 nucleotides: TGCAGCGTTGAAATACCGACGTCTGGGGCCAACGTCCTGACTTTC. It yields the protein CSVEIPTSGANVLTF. Variable domain in full (rest from reference TRBV29-1 and TRBJ2-6): SAVISQKPSRDICQRGTSLTIQCQVDSQVTMMFWYRQQPGQSLTLIATANQGSEATYESGFVIDKFPISRPNLTFSTLTVSNMSPEDSSIYLCSVEIPTSGANVLTFGAGSRLTVL.

This clonotype was detected only a few times. V and J are TRBV6-5 and TRBJ2-1, with TRBD2 identical over 12 bases. Losses at the gene ends were 0 bases for V and 9 bases for J; bases not matched to a gene: 9. Germline V gene lookup returns CDR1 MNHEY and CDR2 SVGAGI. The CDR3 is 17 amino acids. The CDR3 protein is CASSYSPLAGGTGEQFF. The CDR3 bases are TGTGCCAGCAGTTACTCCCCTCTAGCGGGGGGGACGGGTGAGCAGTTCTTC.

The V call is TRBV5-1, the J call TRBJ2-2; 9 bases map to TRBD2. Germline-derived CDR1 and CDR2 are SGHRS and YFSETQ. This CDR3 region has 19 residues. With V trimmed by 5 bases and J by 2 bases, 16 bases remained unmatched. The CDR3 DNA reads as TGCGCCAGCAGGCTGGTAATGGGACTAGCCAACAAAAACACCGGGGAGCTGTTTTTT. This gives the protein CASRLVMGLANKNTGELFF.

The rearrangement links TRBV12-2 to TRBJ1-2; the tabulated D call, TRBD1, remains unverified against the DNA. TRBV12-2 is annotated as a pseudogene. The CDR3 covers 14 residues. The CDR3 sequence is CAKVPPPLEYGYTF. CDR3 nucleotides: TGTGCAAAAGTCCCGCCCCCGCTTGAATATGGCTACACCTTC.

This clonotype was counted at least ten times. The chain joins TRBV3-1 to TRBJ2-2; 11 nucleotides agree with TRBD2. CDR1 and CDR2 (germline): LGHDT, YNNKEL (reference sequence). CDR3 length: 18 amino acids. After removal of 3 bases from V and 5 bases from J, the junction contained 11 bases not matched to a gene. The CDR3 loop reads CASSQDNSGRARTGELFF. The CDR3 DNA sequence: TGTGCCAGCAGCCAGGATAATAGCGGGAGGGCCCGGACCGGGGAGCTGTTTTTT.

This clonotype appeared a few times. The chain employs TRBV2 and TRBJ2-5, with D perhaps matching TRBD1 (6 bases). The V and J ends lost 4 bases and 4 bases respectively, with 10 bases between them. This CDR3 region has 13 residues. Germline V gene lookup returns CDR1 SNHLY and CDR2 FYNNEI. The CDR3 DNA follows: TGTGCCAGCAGTGCGGGCAGGGGAGAGACCCAGTACTTC. Translating it yields CASSAGRGETQYF.

This clonotype was observed at least ten times. This chain uses TRBV6-5 with TRBJ2-2; a possible D gene is TRBD1 (6 bases). V was pared by 0 bases and J by 4 bases, with 18 bases between. This CDR3 has 18 amino acids. Germline CDR1 reads MNHEY; CDR2 reads SVGAGI. CDR3 DNA: TGTGCCAGCAGTTACTCGACAGGAGCAGGGTTAGGCACCGGGGAGCTGTTTTTT. Residues: CASSYSTGAGLGTGELFF.